This T cell receptor beta chain is drawn from a study of patients and donors after allogeneic stem cell transplantation. TCRdb processed the RT-PCR reads anew with MiXCR; each CDR3 protein has one entry. The profile shows approximately 410,000 distinct CDR3 sequences, about a sixth of them singletons. Specimen: blood, either unsorted or a sorted T cell fraction (not recorded which). This TCR was recovered from a human donor who was either an allogeneic HSCT recipient or a stem cell or donor lymphocyte infusion donor (not recorded which). It is not recorded whose cells these are; they may come from a transplant donor.

In nucleotides, the CDR3 is TGTGCCAGCAGTCCCCCGGGTCGGAGCTCCTACAATGAGCAGTTCTTC. Translation gives CASSPPGRSSYNEQFF. The V gene is TRBV28, the J gene TRBJ2-1; no firm D call. The germline gives CDR1 MDHEN, CDR2 SYDVKM. This CDR3 spans 16 amino acids. The V end was cut by 5 bases, the J end by 0 bases, with 14 bases between.